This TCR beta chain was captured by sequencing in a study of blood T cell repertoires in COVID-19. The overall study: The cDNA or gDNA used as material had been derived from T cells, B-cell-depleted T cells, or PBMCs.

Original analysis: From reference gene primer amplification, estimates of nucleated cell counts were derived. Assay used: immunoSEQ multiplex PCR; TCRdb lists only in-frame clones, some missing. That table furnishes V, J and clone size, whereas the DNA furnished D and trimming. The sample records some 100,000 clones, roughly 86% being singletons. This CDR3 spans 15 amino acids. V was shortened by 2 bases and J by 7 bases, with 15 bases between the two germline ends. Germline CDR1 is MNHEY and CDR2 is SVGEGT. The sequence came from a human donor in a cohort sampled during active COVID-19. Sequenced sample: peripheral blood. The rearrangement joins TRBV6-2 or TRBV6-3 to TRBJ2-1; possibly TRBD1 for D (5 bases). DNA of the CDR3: TGTGCCAGCAGTTACCAGGGTCTGGGTGGAAATGAGCAGTTCTTC. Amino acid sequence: CASSYQGLGGNEQFF.